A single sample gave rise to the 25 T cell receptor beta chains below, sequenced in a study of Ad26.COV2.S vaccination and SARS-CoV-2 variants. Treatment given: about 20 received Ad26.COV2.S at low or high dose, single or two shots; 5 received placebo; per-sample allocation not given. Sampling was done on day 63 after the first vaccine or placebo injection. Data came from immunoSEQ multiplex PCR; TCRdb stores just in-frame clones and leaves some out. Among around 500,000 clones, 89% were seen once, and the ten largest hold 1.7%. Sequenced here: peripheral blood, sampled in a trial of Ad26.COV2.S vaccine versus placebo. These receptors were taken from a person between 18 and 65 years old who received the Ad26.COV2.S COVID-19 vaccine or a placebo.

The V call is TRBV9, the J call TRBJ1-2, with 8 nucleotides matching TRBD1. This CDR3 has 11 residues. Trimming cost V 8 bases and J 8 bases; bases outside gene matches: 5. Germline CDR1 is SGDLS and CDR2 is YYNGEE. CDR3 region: CASQGARGYTF. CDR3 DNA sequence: TGTGCCAGTCAGGGGGCGCGGGGCTACACCTTC.

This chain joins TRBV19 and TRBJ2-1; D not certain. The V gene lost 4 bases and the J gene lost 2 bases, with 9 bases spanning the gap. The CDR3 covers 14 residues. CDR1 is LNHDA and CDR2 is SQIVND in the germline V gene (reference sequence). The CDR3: CASSTERPYNEQFF. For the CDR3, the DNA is TGTGCCAGTAGTACAGAGCGTCCCTACAATGAGCAGTTCTTC. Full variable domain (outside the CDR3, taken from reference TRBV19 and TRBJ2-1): DGGITQSPKYLFRKEGQNVTLSCEQNLNHDAMYWYRQDPGQGLRLIYYSQIVNDFQKGDIAEGYSVSREKKESFPLTVTSAQKNPTAFYLCASSTERPYNEQFFGPGTRLTVL.

The CDR3 here is CASSSTSGWNNEQFF. The CDR3 DNA is TGTGCCAGCAGCTCAACTAGCGGGTGGAACAATGAGCAGTTCTTC. This rearrangement joins TRBV7-2 to TRBJ2-1; 9 bases map to TRBD2. There are 15 residues in the CDR3. Unmatched junction bases numbered 6, after V lost 4 bases and J lost 5 bases. CDR1 is SGHTA, CDR2 FQGNSA, per germline. Complete variable domain (other parts from reference TRBV7-2 and TRBJ2-1): GAGVSQSPSNKVTEKGKDVELRCDPISGHTALYWYRQSLGQGLEFLIYFQGNSAPDKSGLPSDRFSAERTGGSVSTLTIQRTQQEDSAVYLCASSSTSGWNNEQFFGPGTRLTVL.

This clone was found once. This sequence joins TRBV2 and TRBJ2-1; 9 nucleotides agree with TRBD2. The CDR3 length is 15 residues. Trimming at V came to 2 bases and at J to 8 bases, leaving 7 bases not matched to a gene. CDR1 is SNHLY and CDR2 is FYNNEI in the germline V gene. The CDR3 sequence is CASSESSGGRDEQFF. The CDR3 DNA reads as TGTGCCAGCAGTGAAAGTAGCGGGGGTAGGGATGAGCAGTTCTTC. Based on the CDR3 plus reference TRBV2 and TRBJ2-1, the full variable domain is EPEVTQTPSHQVTQMGQEVILRCVPISNHLYFYWYRQILGQKVEFLVSFYNNEISEKSEIFDDQFSVERPDGSNFTLKIRSTKLEDSAMYFCASSESSGGRDEQFFGPGTRLTVL.

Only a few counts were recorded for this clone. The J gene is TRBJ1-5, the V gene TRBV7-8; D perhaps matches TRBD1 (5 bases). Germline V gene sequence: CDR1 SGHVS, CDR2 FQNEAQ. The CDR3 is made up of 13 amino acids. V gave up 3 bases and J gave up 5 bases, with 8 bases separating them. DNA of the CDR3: TGTGCCAGCAGCTTGGGGCCTTATCAGCCCCAGCATTTT. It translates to CASSLGPYQPQHF.

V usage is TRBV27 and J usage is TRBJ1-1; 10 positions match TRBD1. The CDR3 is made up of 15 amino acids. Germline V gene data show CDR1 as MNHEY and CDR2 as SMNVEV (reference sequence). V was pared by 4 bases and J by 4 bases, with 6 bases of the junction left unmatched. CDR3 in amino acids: CASSSTGGSRTEAFF. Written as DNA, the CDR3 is TGTGCCAGCAGTTCGACAGGGGGCTCGCGCACTGAAGCTTTCTTT.

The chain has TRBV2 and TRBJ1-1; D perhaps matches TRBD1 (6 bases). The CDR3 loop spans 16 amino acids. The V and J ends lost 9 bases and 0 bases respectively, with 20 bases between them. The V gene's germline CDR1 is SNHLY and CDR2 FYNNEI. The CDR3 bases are TGTGCCAGAAGTCCGGGACACTCAATATTGAACACTGAAGCTTTCTTT. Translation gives CARSPGHSILNTEAFF.

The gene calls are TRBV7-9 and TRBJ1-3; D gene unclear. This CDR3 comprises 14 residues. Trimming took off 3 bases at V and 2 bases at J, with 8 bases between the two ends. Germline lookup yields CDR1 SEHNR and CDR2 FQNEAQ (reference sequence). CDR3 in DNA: TGTGCCAGCAGCTTGACGGGCCCTGGAAACACCATATATTTT. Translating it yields CASSLTGPGNTIYF.

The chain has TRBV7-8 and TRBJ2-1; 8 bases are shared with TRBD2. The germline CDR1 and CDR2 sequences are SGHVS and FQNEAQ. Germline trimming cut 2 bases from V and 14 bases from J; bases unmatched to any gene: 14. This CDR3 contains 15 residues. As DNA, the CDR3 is TGTGCCAGCAGCTTAAATACGGGAGTTAGCGGGGAGGAGTTCTTC. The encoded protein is CASSLNTGVSGEEFF.

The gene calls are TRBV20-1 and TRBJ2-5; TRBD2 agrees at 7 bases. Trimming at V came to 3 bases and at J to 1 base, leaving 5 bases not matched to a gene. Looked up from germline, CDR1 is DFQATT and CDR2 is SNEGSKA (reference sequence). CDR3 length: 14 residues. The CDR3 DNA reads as TGCAGTGCTAGTATAGCGGGTTCCCAAGAGACCCAGTACTTC. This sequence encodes CSASIAGSQETQYF.

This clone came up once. CDR3 amino acids: CASSPTGGGNTIYF. The CDR3 DNA is TGTGCCAGCAGCCCTACAGGGGGCGGAAACACCATATATTTT. The genes are TRBV3-1 (or the pseudogene TRBV3-2) and TRBJ1-3; 9 bases match TRBD1. The CDR3 contains 14 residues. V was clipped by 4 bases and J by 4 bases; unmatched bases: 2. Germline CDR1 reads LGHDT; CDR2 reads YNNKEL (reference sequence).

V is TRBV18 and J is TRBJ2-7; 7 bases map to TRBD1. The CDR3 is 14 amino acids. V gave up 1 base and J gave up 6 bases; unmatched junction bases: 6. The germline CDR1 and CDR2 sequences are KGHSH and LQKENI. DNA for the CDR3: TGTGCCAGCTCACCACAAGACAGGGATGGCGAGCAGTACTTC. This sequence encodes CASSPQDRDGEQYF.

CDR3: CASSVQAGANVLTF. The CDR3 DNA follows: TGTGCCAGCAGCGTACAGGCTGGGGCCAACGTCCTGACTTTC. The chain couples TRBV9 to TRBJ2-6; D not certain. Trimming cost V 1 base and J 2 bases, with 4 bases left between them. Germline V gene lookup returns CDR1 SGDLS and CDR2 YYNGEE. The CDR3 runs 14 residues.

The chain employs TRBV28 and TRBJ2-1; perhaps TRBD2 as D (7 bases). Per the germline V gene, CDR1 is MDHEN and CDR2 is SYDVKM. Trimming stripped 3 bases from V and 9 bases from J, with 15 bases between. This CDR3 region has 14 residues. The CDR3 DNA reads TGTGCCAGCAGTTTGGGGGGGCCTTCTTCTGAGCAGTTCTTC. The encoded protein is CASSLGGPSSEQFF.

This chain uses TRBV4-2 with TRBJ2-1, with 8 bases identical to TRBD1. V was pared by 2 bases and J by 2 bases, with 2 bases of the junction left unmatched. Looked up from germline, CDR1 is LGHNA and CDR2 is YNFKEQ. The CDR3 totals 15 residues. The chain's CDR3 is CASSQSQGAYNEQFF. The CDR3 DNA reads TGTGCCAGCAGCCAATCACAGGGGGCCTACAATGAGCAGTTCTTC.

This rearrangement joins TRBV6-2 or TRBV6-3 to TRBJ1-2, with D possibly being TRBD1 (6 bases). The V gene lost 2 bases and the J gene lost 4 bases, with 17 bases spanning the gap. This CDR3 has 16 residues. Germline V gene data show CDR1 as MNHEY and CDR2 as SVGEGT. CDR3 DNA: TGTGCCAGCAGTTACCCGGGGGGCGTAATCTTCTATGGCTACACCTTC. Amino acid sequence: CASSYPGGVIFYGYTF.

CDR3 region: CASSAPASSYNEQFF. CDR3 sequence (DNA): TGTGCCAGCTCAGCTCCAGCGAGCTCCTACAATGAGCAGTTCTTC. This chain links TRBV18 with TRBJ2-1; D gene unclear. This CDR3 spans 15 amino acids. V was clipped by 5 bases and J by 0 bases, with 11 bases between them. The germline gives CDR1 KGHSH, CDR2 LQKENI.

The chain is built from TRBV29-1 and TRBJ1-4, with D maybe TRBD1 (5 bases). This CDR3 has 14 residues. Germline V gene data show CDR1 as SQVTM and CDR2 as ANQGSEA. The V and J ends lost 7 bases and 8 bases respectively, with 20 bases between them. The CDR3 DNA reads TGCAGCGCCTGCCCGGGGGGACGTGGCGAAAAACTGTTTTTT. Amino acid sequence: CSACPGGRGEKLFF.

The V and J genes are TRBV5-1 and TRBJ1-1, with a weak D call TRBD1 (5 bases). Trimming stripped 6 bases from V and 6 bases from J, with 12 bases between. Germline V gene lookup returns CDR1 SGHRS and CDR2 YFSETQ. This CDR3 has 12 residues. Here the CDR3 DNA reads TGCGCCAGCATCCCCGGGGCAGCTGAAGCTTTCTTT. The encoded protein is CASIPGAAEAFF.

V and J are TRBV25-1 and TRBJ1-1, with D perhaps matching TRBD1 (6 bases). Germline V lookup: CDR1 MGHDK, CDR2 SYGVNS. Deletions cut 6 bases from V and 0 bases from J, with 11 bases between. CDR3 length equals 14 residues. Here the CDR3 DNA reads TGTGCCAGCAGCCCGACAGGATTGAACACTGAAGCTTTCTTT. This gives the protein CASSPTGLNTEAFF.

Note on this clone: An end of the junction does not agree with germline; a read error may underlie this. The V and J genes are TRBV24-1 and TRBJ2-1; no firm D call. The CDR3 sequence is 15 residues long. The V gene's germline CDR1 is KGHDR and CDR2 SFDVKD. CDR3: CATSDRVRPDNEQFF. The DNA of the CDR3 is TGTGCCACCAGTGATAGGGTACGACCCGACAACGAGCAGTTCTTC.

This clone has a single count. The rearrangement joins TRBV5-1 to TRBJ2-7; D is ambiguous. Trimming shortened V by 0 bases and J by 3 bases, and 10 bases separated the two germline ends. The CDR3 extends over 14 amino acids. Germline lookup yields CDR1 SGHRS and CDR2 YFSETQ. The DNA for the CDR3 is TGCGCCAGCAGCTTGGTAGGGTCGGTCTACGAGCAGTACTTC. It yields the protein CASSLVGSVYEQYF. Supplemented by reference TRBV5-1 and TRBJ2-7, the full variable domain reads KAGVTQTPRYLIKTRGQQVTLSCSPISGHRSVSWYQQTPGQGLQFLFEYFSETQRNKGNFPGRFSGRQFSNSRSEMNVSTLELGDSALYLCASSLVGSVYEQYFGPGTRLTVT.

In DNA form, the CDR3 reads TGTGCCAGCAGTCTTGGACTGGCTTACGAGCAGTACTTC. Protein product: CASSLGLAYEQYF. The chain is built from TRBV3-1 (or the pseudogene TRBV3-2) and TRBJ2-7; D perhaps matches TRBD2 (5 bases). The ends were cut back, 6 bases at V and 4 bases at J, with 13 bases in the middle. This CDR3 is built from 13 residues. Germline CDR1 reads LGHDT; CDR2 reads YNNKEL (reference sequence).

Here the CDR3 DNA reads TGCGCCAGCAGGGTAACAGGGGGCGCGTTATATGGCTACACCTTC. It yields the protein CASRVTGGALYGYTF. The V and J genes are TRBV10-2 and TRBJ1-2; 9 bases are a match to TRBD1. The germline CDR1 and CDR2 sequences are WSHSY and SAAADI. V lost 6 bases and J lost 5; bases outside the gene matches: 10. This CDR3 comprises 15 residues.

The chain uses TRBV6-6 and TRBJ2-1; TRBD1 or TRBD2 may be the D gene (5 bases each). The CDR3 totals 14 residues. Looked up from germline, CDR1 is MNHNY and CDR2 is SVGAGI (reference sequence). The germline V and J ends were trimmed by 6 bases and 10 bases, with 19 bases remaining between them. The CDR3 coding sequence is TGTGCCAGCAGACCGGGACCGACTAAAATCGAGCAGTTCTTC. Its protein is CASRPGPTKIEQFF.